This is a list of T cell receptor beta chains from one sample in a study of cytomegalovirus exposure and HLA in healthy donors. Profiled with immunoSEQ multiplex PCR; TCRdb holds only in-frame clones, not every one. The profile shows 130,000 to 150,000 clones, roughly 87% of them singletons. The sequenced sample was PBMCs. These receptors were obtained from a man aged 18 to 30 in good health and CMV-seropositive. CDR3s include the opening cysteine and the closing phenylalanine or tryptophan. A D gene is named only where the DNA matches it firmly. Size values are once, few and many counts, or a class for expanded clones, and some rows have none.

few,.,TRBJ2-1,15,TRBV5-1,TGCGCCAGCAGCTTGGTAGATACTTCCTACAATGAGCAGTTCTTC,CASSLVDTSYNEQFF
.,TRBD2,TRBJ2-2,16,TRBV9,TGTGCCAGCAGCTTGACTAGCGGGGGGGCCACCGGGGAGCTGTTTTTT,CASSLTSGGATGELFF
.,TRBD2,TRBJ2-7,14,TRBV9,TGTGCCAGCAGCCCCACGGGAGGGGACCACGAGCAGTACTTC,CASSPTGGDHEQYF
.,.,TRBJ1-3,15,TRBV6-1,TGTGCCAGCAGTCTGCACCCAGCGAACGGAAACACCATATATTTT,CASSLHPANGNTIYF
.,TRBD2,TRBJ2-1,15,TRBV13,TGTGCCAGCAGCCAGGGACTAGCCGGGGACAATGAGCAGTTCTTC,CASSQGLAGDNEQFF
.,.,TRBJ2-7,12,TRBV28,TGTGCCAGCAGTTTTTACAGGGACGAGCAGTACTTC,CASSFYRDEQYF
once,.,TRBJ2-4,12,TRBV2,TGTGCCAGCGAACTAGCCAAAAACATTCAGTACTTC,CASELAKNIQYF
.,TRBD1,TRBJ1-6,14,TRBV28,TGTGCCAGCAGTTTTAGGGGGCAAGGTTCACCCCTCCACTTT,CASSFRGQGSPLHF
.,.,TRBJ1-5,14,TRBV28,TGTGCCAGCAGCCGTCCCGGGACATTTCTGCCCCAGCATTTT,CASSRPGTFLPQHF
once,TRBD2,TRBJ2-7,15,TRBV28,TGTGCCAGCAGTGCGGTTAGCGGGGTATCCTACGAGCAGTACTTC,CASSAVSGVSYEQYF
.,.,TRBJ1-6,15,TRBV27,TGTGCCAGCAGTTTGGGTAAAGGGGCGTTTTCATCCCTCCACTTT,CASSLGKGAFSSLHF
once,.,TRBJ1-2,13,TRBV5-4,TGTGCCAGCAGCTTTCCCGGGACACCTGGCTACACCTTC,CASSFPGTPGYTF
.,.,TRBJ1-2,14,TRBV6-5,TGTGCCAGCAGTTACTCGAGGACAGTCTATGGCTACACCTTC,CASSYSRTVYGYTF
.,.,TRBJ1-1,12,TRBV6-5,TGTGCCAGCAGAACAGGGACCACTGAAGCTTTCTTT,CASRTGTTEAFF
.,TRBD1,TRBJ2-7,16,TRBV7-9,TGTGCCAGCAGCGGACAGGGTTCGGGGCATCGTAACGAGCAGTACTTC,CASSGQGSGHRNEQYF
.,TRBD1,TRBJ2-5,15,TRBV5-6,TGTGCCAGCACCCGGGACAGGTGGAGGGAAGAGACCCAGTACTTC,CASTRDRWREETQYF
.,.,TRBJ1-4,13,TRBV30,TGTGCCTGGGCCTCGGGGTTTAATGAAAAACTGTTTTTT,CAWASGFNEKLFF
.,TRBD2,TRBJ2-7,16,TRBV6-1,TGTGCCAGCAGTGAATACGGGGGGGGTCGAGCCTACGAGCAGTACTTC,CASSEYGGGRAYEQYF
.,TRBD1,TRBJ1-2,17,TRBV15,TGTGCCACCAGCAGAGTTTATGGCGGACAGACAGGGGATGGCTACACCTTC,CATSRVYGGQTGDGYTF
.,.,TRBJ1-1,14,TRBV6-5,TGTGCCAGCCATGGGGCAGGGTCGGAAACTGAAGCTTTCTTT,CASHGAGSETEAFF
.,TRBD1,TRBJ1-4,16,TRBV4-1,TGCGCCAGCAGCCGACTTCTCGGGACAGCTAATGAAAAACTGTTTTTT,CASSRLLGTANEKLFF
.,TRBD1,TRBJ2-7,17,TRBV9,TGTGCCAGCAGCGTAGTGCCTTCCGGGACAGGGTCTTACGAGCAGTACTTC,CASSVVPSGTGSYEQYF
many,TRBD2,TRBJ2-7,15,TRBV6-1,TGTGCCAGCAGTGAAGTAGAGAGCGGGAGCTACGAGCAGTACTTC,CASSEVESGSYEQYF
.,.,TRBJ1-1,17,TRBV19,TGTGCCAGAAACCCCCACGGGATCGTACGGGCTAACACTGAAGCTTTCTTT,CARNPHGIVRANTEAFF